This is a list of T cell receptor beta chains from one sample in a study of T cell changes during pregnancy in multiple sclerosis. Here immunoSEQ multiplex PCR was the method, and the copy in TCRdb shows in-frame clones only, minus some. The sample contains roughly 57,000 clones, about 94% of which appear only once. The sequencing here drew on CD8+ T cells from peripheral blood mononuclear cells, taken after pregnancy. Receptors were obtained from a female donor with multiple sclerosis, enrolled in a pregnancy study. Each CDR3 is given with its conserved first and last residue. The order of the fields is V gene, D gene, J gene, clone size, CDR3 DNA, CDR3 protein. The D gene is left open where the match is weak. Size tells how often a clone was seen (once, few, many) or the class of an expanded clone, and some rows leave it out.

TRBV30,TRBD1,TRBJ1-4,.,TGTGCCTGGGGCACAGGGGTGGGTGAAAAACTGTTTTTT,CAWGTGVGEKLFF
TRBV5-4,TRBD2,TRBJ2-7,.,TGTGCCAGCAGCTTCGCGGGAGTAAGCGAGCAGTACTTC,CASSFAGVSEQYF
TRBV7-3,TRBD1,TRBJ2-2,.,TGTGCCAGCAGCTCCGGACAGGGGATCACCGGGGAGCTGTTTTTT,CASSSGQGITGELFF
TRBV29-1,TRBD1,TRBJ1-1,.,TGCAGCGTTGAAGCCTGGACAGGGATTTCGGAAGCTTTCTTT,CSVEAWTGISEAFF
TRBV28,.,TRBJ1-4,.,TGTGCCAGCAAACCTACAGAGAATGAAAAACTGTTTTTT,CASKPTENEKLFF
TRBV5-1,.,TRBJ2-5,.,TGCGCCAGCAACCTACTGACGGGAGAAGAGACCCAGTACTTC,CASNLLTGEETQYF
TRBV27,TRBD2,TRBJ2-3,.,TGTGCCAGCAGTTCGATAGCGGGATCGATAGATACGCAGTATTTT,CASSSIAGSIDTQYF
TRBV9,.,TRBJ2-1,.,TGTGCCAGCAGCCTACCGAGGACTGCCTCCTACAATGAGCAGTTCTTC,CASSLPRTASYNEQFF
TRBV5-6,.,TRBJ2-7,once,TGTGCCAGCAGTCAAGGGGGAACCGAGCAGTACTTC,CASSQGGTEQYF
TRBV6-5,.,TRBJ2-7,.,TGTGCCAGCAGTTTCCTCCCAGGCGACTACGAGCAGTACTTC,CASSFLPGDYEQYF
TRBV20-1,.,TRBJ2-1,.,TGCAGTGTCCTTGACTCCGGAGAGCAGTTCTTC,CSVLDSGEQFF